The T cell receptor (beta chain) under discussion was sequenced for a study of CD8 T cells in Susac syndrome. Comment on this clonotype: Its target is unknown.

Random hexamers were used to reverse transcribe the RNA input (roughly 0.5 to 1 ug). TCRdb recomputed calls from the immunoSEQ multiplex PCR reads with MiXCR, one row per CDR3 protein. The sample lists fewer than 350,000 distinct CDR3 sequences; approximately 89% were seen once. Notes on the study in general: It was acknowledged by the study that relatively few individuals were included in its TCR sequencing and HLA analysis.

The CDR3 runs to 11 residues. The V end lost 4 bases, the J end lost 5 bases, and 5 bases lay between the germline ends. The chain carries TRBV12-3 or TRBV12-4 and TRBJ2-5; D gene uncertain. What was sequenced was CD8+ T cells from PBMCs. The clonotype was recovered from a human donor with multiple sclerosis. CDR3 loop: CASSWAETQYF. The CDR3 coding sequence is TGTGCCAGCAGTTGGGCGGAGACCCAGTACTTC.